The rows below give T cell receptor beta chains drawn from one sample of a study of shared T cell receptors in the human thymus. Method: immunoSEQ multiplex PCR; TCRdb's copy keeps in-frame clones and lacks some. The sample comprises more than 300,000 clones, 85% to 95% of which are singletons, and roughly 0.021% rests with the top ten. Sequenced input: thymocytes. The receptors were gathered from a human donor. Each CDR3 is given with its conserved first and last residue. The D gene is left open where the match is weak. Expanded clones get a size class; other rows say once, few or many, or leave the size out.

CDR3aa	CDR3nt	abundance	v_gene	d_gene	j_gene
CASSDPGTGFGYTF	TGTGCCAGCAGTGATCCCGGGACAGGATTTGGCTACACCTTC	NA	TRBV6-4	TRBD1	TRBJ1-2
CASSEWRTGGSYEQYF	TGTGCCAGCAGTGAATGGCGGACAGGGGGCTCCTACGAGCAGTACTTC	NA	TRBV25-1	TRBD1	TRBJ2-7
CASSLGQGRGYTF	TGCGCCAGCAGCCTGGGCCAGGGCCGCGGCTACACCTTC	NA	TRBV4-3	NA	TRBJ1-2
CASSPGGGNQPQHF	TGTGCCAGCAGCCCTGGCGGGGGCAATCAGCCCCAGCATTTT	NA	TRBV7-9	NA	TRBJ1-5
CASSRAGGPREQFF	TGTGCCAGCAGCCGGGCGGGAGGGCCACGGGAGCAGTTCTTC	NA	TRBV7-6	TRBD2	TRBJ2-1
CASSHREREGRNEQFF	TGTGCCAGCAGCCATAGAGAGCGGGAGGGCCGTAATGAGCAGTTCTTC	NA	TRBV7-6	TRBD2	TRBJ2-1
CASSRQGDTGELFF	TGTGCCAGCAGTAGGCAGGGCGACACCGGGGAGCTGTTTTTT	NA	TRBV6-4	NA	TRBJ2-2
CASSSHLGPYEQYF	TGTGCCAGCAGTTCCCACTTGGGACCCTACGAGCAGTACTTC	NA	TRBV28	NA	TRBJ2-7
CASKAWRKSMYQETQYF	TGCGCCAGCAAAGCTTGGCGTAAGTCAATGTACCAAGAGACCCAGTACTTC	NA	TRBV5-1	NA	TRBJ2-5
CASSPTQATDTQYF	TGTGCCAGCTCACCGACCCAAGCCACAGATACGCAGTATTTT	NA	TRBV18	NA	TRBJ2-3
CASSLTPKDRGSYNEQFF	TGTGCCAGCAGCTTAACGCCCAAGGACAGGGGCTCCTACAATGAGCAGTTCTTC	NA	TRBV7-3	TRBD1	TRBJ2-1
CASTRQDSGTSGRPRTDTQYF	TGTGCCAGCACCCGGCAGGACTCCGGGACTAGCGGGAGGCCCCGCACAGATACGCAGTATTTT	NA	TRBV28	TRBD2	TRBJ2-3
CASSRGRRDTEAFF	TGTGCCAGTAGTAGGGGGCGCAGGGACACTGAAGCTTTCTTT	NA	TRBV19	NA	TRBJ1-1
CASNLTKQGPNTEAFF	TGTGCCAGCAACCTTACGAAACAAGGCCCGAACACTGAAGCTTTCTTT	once	TRBV7-6	NA	TRBJ1-1
CATSRDFRVAPYNEQFF	TGTGCCACCAGCAGAGATTTTAGGGTAGCGCCCTACAATGAGCAGTTCTTC	once	TRBV15	NA	TRBJ2-1
CAWREGNLSYEQYF	TGTGCCTGGAGAGAGGGTAATCTCTCCTACGAGCAGTACTTC	once	TRBV30	NA	TRBJ2-7
CASSPQHRDPQETQYF	TGTGCCAGCAGCCCTCAGCACAGGGATCCCCAAGAGACCCAGTACTTC	NA	TRBV7-6	NA	TRBJ2-5